Below, 18 T cell receptor beta chains from the same sample are listed, as sequenced in a study of monozygotic twins with inflammatory bowel disease (dated by TCRdb to about 2019). The library came from 5' RACE. The reads were generated on an Illumina HiSeq 2500. Reads reprocessed by TCRdb are summarized as one entry per CDR3 protein sequence, and DNA is absent. This sample's clone table shows roughly 100,000 distinct CDR3 sequences. The biggest ten clones account for around 1.9% of the sample. Sequences were obtained from blood. These receptor sequences come from a human donor with ulcerative colitis or Crohn's disease, or a healthy co-twin of an affected twin (not recorded which).

The chain uses TRBV6-5 and TRBJ1-2; TCRdb names TRBD1, which stays unverified in the absence of DNA. Germline CDR1 and CDR2: MNHEY and SVGAGI. This CDR3 is built from 16 residues. This CDR3 is CASSSGRGPRVYGYTF.

V usage is TRBV5-1 and J usage is TRBJ2-3; TCRdb indicates TRBD1, and absent DNA this call remains unverified. CDR3 length equals 14 residues. Germline values: CDR1 SGHRS, CDR2 YFSETQ. The CDR3 loop reads CASSVGQGPDAQYF. The full variable domain, its missing parts supplied by reference TRBV5-1 and TRBJ2-3, is KAGVTQTPRYLIKTRGQQVTLSCSPISGHRSVSWYQQTPGQGLQFLFEYFSETQRNKGNFPGRFSGRQFSNSRSEMNVSTLELGDSALYLCASSVGQGPDAQYFGPGTRLTVL.

V usage is TRBV5-1 and J usage is TRBJ1-1; the D gene TCRdb calls, TRBD1, cannot be checked with no DNA. The V gene's germline CDR1 is SGHRS and CDR2 YFSETQ. This CDR3 comprises 15 residues. The CDR3 loop reads CASSLEQGMNTEAFF.

The chain couples TRBV11-2 to TRBJ2-1. The CDR3 length is 13 residues. Germline CDR1 and CDR2: SGHAT and FQNNGV. CDR3 sequence reads: CASSLRSFNEQFF.

Here the CDR3 reads CASSLLSQRGYEQFF. This sequence joins TRBV13 and TRBJ2-1; TCRdb outputs TRBD2, but without DNA this stays unchecked. The CDR3 spans 15 residues. CDR1 and CDR2 (germline): PRHDT, FYEKMQ (reference sequence).

The chain carries TRBV5-1 and TRBJ2-5. The CDR3 totals 16 residues. Germline V CDR1 and CDR2: SGHRS, YFSETQ. The CDR3 here is CASSLEPSRGVETQYF.

The chain carries TRBV5-1 and TRBJ2-7; the TRBD2 assignment by TCRdb is unverifiable without DNA. The CDR3 covers 15 residues. The germline CDR1 and CDR2 sequences are SGHRS and YFSETQ. The CDR3 reads CASSLDSGSLYEQYF.

The chain carries TRBV20-1 and TRBJ2-5. CDR1 and CDR2 (germline): DFQATT, SNEGSKA (reference sequence). The CDR3 covers 11 residues. The CDR3 loop is CSARDSVIQYF.

The V gene is TRBV5-6, the J gene TRBJ2-7; TCRdb picks TRBD1, but there is no DNA to check that call. Germline V gene lookup returns CDR1 SGHDT and CDR2 YYEEEE. CDR3 size: 14 residues. The chain's CDR3 is CASSFGGDSYEQYF.

The J gene is TRBJ1-4, the V gene TRBV29-1. The CDR3 has 15 residues. Germline V gene data show CDR1 as SQVTM and CDR2 as ANQGSEA. CDR3 protein: CSVEDQSRAPEKLFF.

The CDR3: CASSPRQGRDEQYF. The gene calls are TRBV13 and TRBJ2-7; TCRdb's D call, TRBD1, is unchecked because there is no DNA. Germline lookup yields CDR1 PRHDT and CDR2 FYEKMQ (reference sequence). The CDR3 runs to 14 residues.

This chain joins TRBV27 and TRBJ2-7; as DNA is missing, the TRBD2 call by TCRdb cannot be tested. Germline-derived CDR1 and CDR2 are MNHEY and SMNVEV (reference sequence). This CDR3 is 14 amino acids long. The CDR3 loop is CASRLTHGTYEQYF.

The chain recombines TRBV30 with TRBJ2-3; TCRdb gives TRBD2 as the D gene, but with no DNA this cannot be confirmed. From germline, CDR1 is GTSNPN and CDR2 SVGIG (reference sequence). The CDR3 length is 14 residues. The CDR3 is CASSASGLSDTQYF.

The rearrangement uses TRBV6-2 or TRBV6-3 and TRBJ1-1; TCRdb selects TRBD1, and the lack of DNA leaves this call unchecked. The CDR3 loop spans 11 amino acids. Germline CDR1 and CDR2: MNHEY and SVGEGT. CDR3 amino acids: CASSYGGEAFF.

The rearrangement joins TRBV6-2 or TRBV6-3 to TRBJ2-6; TCRdb's assignment of TRBD2 cannot be checked, as there is no DNA. Germline V gives CDR1 MNHEY, CDR2 SVGEGT. This CDR3 contains 17 residues. CDR3 protein: CASSTGRPRSGANVLTF.

The J gene is TRBJ1-6, the V gene TRBV6-5. Germline-derived CDR1 and CDR2 are MNHEY and SVGAGI. The CDR3 runs 17 residues. CDR3 in amino acids: CASSYSMGIMNNSPLHF.

CDR3 region: CASRMTGRSSGNTIYF. The rearrangement uses TRBV13 and TRBJ1-3; TCRdb's D call, TRBD1, is unchecked because there is no DNA. The length of the CDR3 is 16 residues. Per the germline V gene, CDR1 is PRHDT and CDR2 is FYEKMQ (reference sequence).

The chain combines TRBV10-3 with TRBJ1-3; TCRdb gives TRBD1 as the D gene, but with no DNA this cannot be confirmed. This CDR3 spans 14 amino acids. Per germline, CDR1 ENHRY and CDR2 SYGVKD. This chain's CDR3 is CAISGTGNPNTIYF.